A selection of T cell receptor beta chains follows, all from one sample in a study of OX40 agonist ivuxolimab in advanced cancers. Profiled with immunoSEQ multiplex PCR; TCRdb holds only in-frame clones, not every one. The sample gives around 87,000 clones, 94% of which show up once; approximately 2.9% is in the top ten. The sample here was CD4+ or CD8+ T cells sorted from blood, taken in a trial of the OX40 agonist ivuxolimab. The source of these receptors is an adult with an advanced solid tumor such as melanoma, head and neck, liver or kidney cancer. The CDR3 runs from the conserved cysteine through the conserved F or W. A D gene is named only where the DNA matches it firmly. Clone size is shown for a subset of rows, as once, few, many or a class of expanded clone.

CDR3nt: TGCGCCAGCAGCTTGGCTGGAGCTTATAATTCACCCCTCCACTTT; CDR3aa: CASSLAGAYNSPLHF; v_gene: TRBV5-1; d_gene: -; abundance: -; j_gene: TRBJ1-6
CDR3nt: TGCGCCAGCAGCCAAGTTCTTCACCCTGCCTACGAGCAGTACTTC; CDR3aa: CASSQVLHPAYEQYF; v_gene: TRBV4-1; d_gene: -; abundance: -; j_gene: TRBJ2-7
CDR3nt: TGTGCCAGCAGCCCAACCGGGCTTCCTGGGGATGAGCAGTTCTTC; CDR3aa: CASSPTGLPGDEQFF; v_gene: TRBV6-6; d_gene: -; abundance: -; j_gene: TRBJ2-1
CDR3nt: TGCGCCAGCAGTGAGGCTGGCGGGGGAGGCTACGAGCAGTACTTC; CDR3aa: CASSEAGGGGYEQYF; v_gene: TRBV10-2; d_gene: TRBD2; abundance: -; j_gene: TRBJ2-7
CDR3nt: TGTGCTAGTGGTTTGGTTCTTACTAGCGGGGGAGACACCGGGGAGCTGTTTTTT; CDR3aa: CASGLVLTSGGDTGELFF; v_gene: TRBV12-5; d_gene: TRBD2; abundance: -; j_gene: TRBJ2-2
CDR3nt: TGCAGCGTTGAATTCGACAGTAGCTACACCTTC; CDR3aa: CSVEFDSSYTF; v_gene: TRBV29-1; d_gene: -; abundance: -; j_gene: TRBJ1-2
CDR3nt: TGTGCCAGCAGTTTAAAGTGGACAGGACCCTACGAGCAGTACTTC; CDR3aa: CASSLKWTGPYEQYF; v_gene: TRBV27; d_gene: TRBD1; abundance: -; j_gene: TRBJ2-7
CDR3nt: TGTGCCAGCAGCGGCGGGGACAGAGTCTATAACGGCTACACCTTC; CDR3aa: CASSGGDRVYNGYTF; v_gene: TRBV7-2; d_gene: TRBD1; abundance: -; j_gene: TRBJ1-2
CDR3nt: TGTGCCAGCAGTTACGGGCAGGGGAGTTTGACTGAAGCTTTCTTT; CDR3aa: CASSYGQGSLTEAFF; v_gene: TRBV6-5; d_gene: -; abundance: -; j_gene: TRBJ1-1
CDR3nt: TGTGCCAGCAGTTTTGACAGGCTCGGCTACACCTTC; CDR3aa: CASSFDRLGYTF; v_gene: TRBV27; d_gene: -; abundance: -; j_gene: TRBJ1-2
CDR3nt: TGTGCCATCAGTGAGTTAGGGACCATATATTTT; CDR3aa: CAISELGTIYF; v_gene: TRBV10-3; d_gene: -; abundance: -; j_gene: TRBJ1-3
CDR3nt: TGTGCCAGCAGCCCGACAGGTTCTGGGGCCAACGTCCTGACTTTC; CDR3aa: CASSPTGSGANVLTF; v_gene: TRBV6-1; d_gene: -; abundance: -; j_gene: TRBJ2-6
CDR3nt: TGTGCCAGCAGCTTGCGAGGGGACTATGGCTACACCTTC; CDR3aa: CASSLRGDYGYTF; v_gene: TRBV7-9; d_gene: -; abundance: -; j_gene: TRBJ1-2
CDR3nt: TGTGCCTGGTGTCCTACCTTACCCCGCTACAATGAGCAGTTCTTC; CDR3aa: CAWCPTLPRYNEQFF; v_gene: TRBV30; d_gene: -; abundance: -; j_gene: TRBJ2-1
CDR3nt: TGTGCCAGCAGCTTCGGAGGGGGTCAGCCCCAGCATTTT; CDR3aa: CASSFGGGQPQHF; v_gene: TRBV5-8; d_gene: -; abundance: -; j_gene: TRBJ1-5
CDR3nt: TGTGCCTGGAGTGTGGTGGGAAGCCCTAGAAGGGCTGAAGCTTTCTTT; CDR3aa: CAWSVVGSPRRAEAFF; v_gene: TRBV30; d_gene: -; abundance: -; j_gene: TRBJ1-1
CDR3nt: TGTGCCAGCAGTGACGGACAGGGGCACTCCTACGAGCAGTACTTC; CDR3aa: CASSDGQGHSYEQYF; v_gene: TRBV7-2; d_gene: TRBD1; abundance: -; j_gene: TRBJ2-7
CDR3nt: TGTGCCAGCAGGCCGGGGGGCCCGGAGGGAGCTTTCTTT; CDR3aa: CASRPGGPEGAFF; v_gene: TRBV11-2; d_gene: -; abundance: -; j_gene: TRBJ1-1
CDR3nt: TGTGCCAGCAGCCCCGGGACACCTCTAAGTGGCTACACCTTC; CDR3aa: CASSPGTPLSGYTF; v_gene: TRBV7-8; d_gene: -; abundance: -; j_gene: TRBJ1-2
CDR3nt: TGTGCCAGCAGTTACCCTAGCGGGGGGGAGGGGACCCAGTACTTC; CDR3aa: CASSYPSGGEGTQYF; v_gene: TRBV6-5; d_gene: TRBD2; abundance: once; j_gene: TRBJ2-5
CDR3nt: TGTGCCACCAGCAGAGTACCCCGGGACACTGAAGCTTTCTTT; CDR3aa: CATSRVPRDTEAFF; v_gene: TRBV15; d_gene: -; abundance: -; j_gene: TRBJ1-1
CDR3nt: TGTGCCAGCAGTTACTCGCAAGGCTATGGCTACACCTTC; CDR3aa: CASSYSQGYGYTF; v_gene: TRBV6-6; d_gene: -; abundance: -; j_gene: TRBJ1-2
CDR3nt: TGTGCCATATCACAGGGTACTACCTACAATGAGCAGTTCTTC; CDR3aa: CAISQGTTYNEQFF; v_gene: TRBV10-3; d_gene: -; abundance: -; j_gene: TRBJ2-1
CDR3nt: TGCGCCAGCAGCCAAGATAGGGGGTATGAGCAGTTCTTC; CDR3aa: CASSQDRGYEQFF; v_gene: TRBV4-3; d_gene: -; abundance: -; j_gene: TRBJ2-1
CDR3nt: TGTGCCAGCAGTTTAGGCCGATTGGGTTACGAGCAGTACTTC; CDR3aa: CASSLGRLGYEQYF; v_gene: TRBV28; d_gene: -; abundance: once; j_gene: TRBJ2-7
CDR3nt: TGTGCCAGCTTTTACGGGGAGACCCAGTACTTC; CDR3aa: CASFYGETQYF; v_gene: TRBV2; d_gene: -; abundance: -; j_gene: TRBJ2-5
CDR3nt: TGTGCCAGCAGCTTAGCTCTGGGATACGAGCAGTACTTC; CDR3aa: CASSLALGYEQYF; v_gene: TRBV7-9; d_gene: -; abundance: few; j_gene: TRBJ2-7